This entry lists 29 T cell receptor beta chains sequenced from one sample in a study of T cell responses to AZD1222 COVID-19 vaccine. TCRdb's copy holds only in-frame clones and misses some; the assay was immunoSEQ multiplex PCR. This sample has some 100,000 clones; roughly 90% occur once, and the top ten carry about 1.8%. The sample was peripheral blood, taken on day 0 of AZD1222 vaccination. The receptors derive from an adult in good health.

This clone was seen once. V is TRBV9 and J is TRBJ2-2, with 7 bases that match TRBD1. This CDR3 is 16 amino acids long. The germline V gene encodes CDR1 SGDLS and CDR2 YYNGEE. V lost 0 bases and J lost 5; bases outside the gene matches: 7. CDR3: CASSVGQVTGTGELFF. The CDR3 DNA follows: TGTGCCAGCAGCGTAGGGCAGGTGACAGGGACCGGGGAGCTGTTTTTT.

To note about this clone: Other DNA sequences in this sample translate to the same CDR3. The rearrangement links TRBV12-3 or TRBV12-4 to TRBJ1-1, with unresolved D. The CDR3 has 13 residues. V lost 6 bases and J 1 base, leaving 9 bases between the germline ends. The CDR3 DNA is TGTGCCAGCAGCTCCCAGGAGAACACTGAAGCTTTCTTT. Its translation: CASSSQENTEAFF.

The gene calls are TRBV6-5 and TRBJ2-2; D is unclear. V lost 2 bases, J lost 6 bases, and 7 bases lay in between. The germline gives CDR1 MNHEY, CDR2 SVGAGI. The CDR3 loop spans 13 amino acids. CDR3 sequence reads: CASSYVGAGELFF. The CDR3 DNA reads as TGTGCCAGCAGTTACGTTGGGGCCGGGGAGCTGTTTTTT.

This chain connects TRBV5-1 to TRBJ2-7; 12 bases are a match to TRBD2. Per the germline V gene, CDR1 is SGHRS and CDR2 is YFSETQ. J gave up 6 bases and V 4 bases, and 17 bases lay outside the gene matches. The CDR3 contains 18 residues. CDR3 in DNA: TGCGCCAGCAGCCGGGGGTCTCCTAGCGGGAGGGCATTAGGCGAGCAGTACTTC. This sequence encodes CASSRGSPSGRALGEQYF.

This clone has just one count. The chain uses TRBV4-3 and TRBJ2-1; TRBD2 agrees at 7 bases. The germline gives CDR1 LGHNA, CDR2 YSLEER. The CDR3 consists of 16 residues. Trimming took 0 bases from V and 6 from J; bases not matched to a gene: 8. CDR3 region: CASSQDAIPGGNEQFF. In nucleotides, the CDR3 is TGCGCCAGCAGCCAAGATGCTATCCCGGGAGGCAATGAGCAGTTCTTC.

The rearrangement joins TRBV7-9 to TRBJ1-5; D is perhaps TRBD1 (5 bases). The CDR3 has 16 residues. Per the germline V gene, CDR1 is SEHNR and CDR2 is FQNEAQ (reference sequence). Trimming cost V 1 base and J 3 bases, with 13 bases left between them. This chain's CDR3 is CASSLGGSGHNQPQHF. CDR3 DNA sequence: TGTGCCAGCAGCTTAGGAGGATCAGGACACAATCAGCCCCAGCATTTT.

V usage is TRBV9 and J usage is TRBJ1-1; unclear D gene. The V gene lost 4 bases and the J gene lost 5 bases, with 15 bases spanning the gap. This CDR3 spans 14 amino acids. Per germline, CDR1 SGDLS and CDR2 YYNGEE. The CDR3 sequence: CASSLGIMETEAFF. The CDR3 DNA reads TGTGCCAGCAGCCTAGGGATTATGGAGACTGAAGCTTTCTTT.

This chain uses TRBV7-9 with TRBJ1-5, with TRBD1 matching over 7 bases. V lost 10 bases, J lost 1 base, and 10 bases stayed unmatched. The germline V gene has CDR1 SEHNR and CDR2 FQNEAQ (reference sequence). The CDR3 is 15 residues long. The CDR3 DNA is TGTGCCACGGCGACAGGGCATCCAAGCAATCAGCCCCAGCATTTT. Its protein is CATATGHPSNQPQHF.

CDR3 DNA: TGTGCCAGCAGCTTGATGGGACAGGGGAATGAAAAACTGTTTTTT. Its protein product is CASSLMGQGNEKLFF. J is TRBJ1-4 and V is TRBV7-9; 10 positions match TRBD1. V dropped 3 bases and J dropped 5; count of bases not matched to a gene: 3. There are 15 residues in the CDR3. Germline loops: CDR1 SEHNR, CDR2 FQNEAQ (reference sequence). The complete variable domain, with remaining parts taken from reference TRBV7-9 and TRBJ1-4, reads DTGVSQNPRHKITKRGQNVTFRCDPISEHNRLYWYRQTLGQGPEFLTYFQNEAQLEKSRLLSDRFSAERPKGSFSTLEIQRTEQGDSAMYLCASSLMGQGNEKLFFGSGTQLSVL.

CDR3 sequence (DNA): TGTGCCAGCAGTGAAGTTTCTCGACAGGGAGGGAAGCCCCAGCATTTT. Encoded protein: CASSEVSRQGGKPQHF. The genes are TRBV6-1 and TRBJ1-5; 7 bases agree with TRBD1. Looked up from germline, CDR1 is MNHNS and CDR2 is SASEGT. The CDR3 spans 16 residues. Unmatched junction bases numbered 11, after V lost 1 base and J lost 8 bases.

Written as DNA, the CDR3 is TGTGCCAGTCAAGGGACCCAGGGGAATCAGCCCCAGCATTTT. Protein sequence: CASQGTQGNQPQHF. V usage is TRBV19 and J usage is TRBJ1-5, with a possible D match to TRBD1 (6 bases). V was cut by 8 bases and J by 4 bases, with 15 bases left in between. Germline V gene sequence: CDR1 LNHDA, CDR2 SQIVND (reference sequence). The CDR3 spans 14 residues.

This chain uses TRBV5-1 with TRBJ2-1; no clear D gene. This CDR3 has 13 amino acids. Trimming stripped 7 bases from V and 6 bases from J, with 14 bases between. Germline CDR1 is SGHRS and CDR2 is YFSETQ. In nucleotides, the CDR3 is TGCGCCAGCTATCTGGGCTCGGGCAATGAGCAGTTCTTC. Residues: CASYLGSGNEQFF.

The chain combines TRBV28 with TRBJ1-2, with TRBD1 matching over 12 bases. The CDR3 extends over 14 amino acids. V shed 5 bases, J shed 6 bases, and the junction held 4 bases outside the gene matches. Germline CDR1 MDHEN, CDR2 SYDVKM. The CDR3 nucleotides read TGTGCCAGCAGTCCAGGGACAGGGGGCCATGGCTACACCTTC. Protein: CASSPGTGGHGYTF.

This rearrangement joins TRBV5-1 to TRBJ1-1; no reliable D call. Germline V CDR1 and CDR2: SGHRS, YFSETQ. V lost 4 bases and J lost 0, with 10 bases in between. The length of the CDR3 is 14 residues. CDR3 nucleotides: TGCGCCAGCAGCCCCTGGGGAATGAACACTGAAGCTTTCTTT. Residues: CASSPWGMNTEAFF. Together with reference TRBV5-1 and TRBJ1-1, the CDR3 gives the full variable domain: KAGVTQTPRYLIKTRGQQVTLSCSPISGHRSVSWYQQTPGQGLQFLFEYFSETQRNKGNFPGRFSGRQFSNSRSEMNVSTLELGDSALYLCASSPWGMNTEAFFGQGTRLTVV.

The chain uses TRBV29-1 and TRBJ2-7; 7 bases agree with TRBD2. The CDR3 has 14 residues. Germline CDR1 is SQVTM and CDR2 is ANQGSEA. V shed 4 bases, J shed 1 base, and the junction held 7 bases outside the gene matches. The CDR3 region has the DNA TGCAGCGTTGCGATCGCGGGAGCATCCTACGAGCAGTACTTC. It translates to CSVAIAGASYEQYF.

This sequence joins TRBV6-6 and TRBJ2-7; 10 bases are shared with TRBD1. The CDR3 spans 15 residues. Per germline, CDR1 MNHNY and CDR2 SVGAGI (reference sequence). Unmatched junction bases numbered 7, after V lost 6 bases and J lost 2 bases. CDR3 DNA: TGTGCCAGCAGCAGACTAGGGACAGGGGCCTACGAGCAGTACTTC. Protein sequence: CASSRLGTGAYEQYF.

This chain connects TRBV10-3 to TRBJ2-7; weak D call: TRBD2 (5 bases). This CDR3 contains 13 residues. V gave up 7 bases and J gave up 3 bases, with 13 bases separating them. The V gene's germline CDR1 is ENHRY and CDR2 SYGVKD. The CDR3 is CAITSGLLYEQYF. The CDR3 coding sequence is TGTGCCATCACATCGGGGTTACTCTACGAGCAGTACTTC.

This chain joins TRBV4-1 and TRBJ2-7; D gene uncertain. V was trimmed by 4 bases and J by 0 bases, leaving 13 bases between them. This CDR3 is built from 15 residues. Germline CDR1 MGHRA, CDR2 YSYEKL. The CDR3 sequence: CASSLLLTTSYEQYF. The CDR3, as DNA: TGCGCCAGCAGCCTCCTCCTAACCACCTCCTACGAGCAGTACTTC.

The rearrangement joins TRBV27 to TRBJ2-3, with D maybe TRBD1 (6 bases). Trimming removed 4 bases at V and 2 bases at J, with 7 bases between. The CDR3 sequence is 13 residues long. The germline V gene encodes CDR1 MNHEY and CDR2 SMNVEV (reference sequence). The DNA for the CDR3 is TGTGCCAGCAGTTCAGGGGTCACAGATACGCAGTATTTT. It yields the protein CASSSGVTDTQYF.

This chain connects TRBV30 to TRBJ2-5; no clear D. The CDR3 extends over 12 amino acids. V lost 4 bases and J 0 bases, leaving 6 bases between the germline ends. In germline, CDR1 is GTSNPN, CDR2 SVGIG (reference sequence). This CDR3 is CAWTTYQETQYF. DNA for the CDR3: TGTGCCTGGACCACGTACCAAGAGACCCAGTACTTC. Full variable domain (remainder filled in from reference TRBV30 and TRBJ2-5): SQTIHQWPATLVQPVGSPLSLECTVEGTSNPNLYWYRQAAGRGLQLLFYSVGIGQISSEVPQNLSASRPQDRQFILSSKKLLLSDSGFYLCAWTTYQETQYFGPGTRLLVL.

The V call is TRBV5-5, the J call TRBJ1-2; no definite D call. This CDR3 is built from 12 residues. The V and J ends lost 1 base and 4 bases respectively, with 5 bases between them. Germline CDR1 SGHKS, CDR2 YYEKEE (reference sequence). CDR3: CASSLSGYGYTF. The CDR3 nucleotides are TGTGCCAGCAGCTTGAGCGGCTATGGCTACACCTTC.

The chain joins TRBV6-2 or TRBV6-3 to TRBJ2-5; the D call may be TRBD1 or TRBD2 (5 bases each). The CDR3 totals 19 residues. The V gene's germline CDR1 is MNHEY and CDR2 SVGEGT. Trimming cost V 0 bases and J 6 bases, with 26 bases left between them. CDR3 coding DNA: TGTGCCAGCAGTTACTCGATGGTTAGGGTCTTCGGGACCATGAAGACCCAGTACTTC. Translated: CASSYSMVRVFGTMKTQYF.

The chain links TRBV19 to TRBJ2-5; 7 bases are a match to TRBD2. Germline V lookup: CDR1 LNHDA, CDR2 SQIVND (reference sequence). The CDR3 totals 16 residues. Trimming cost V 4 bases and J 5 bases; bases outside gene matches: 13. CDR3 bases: TGTGCCAGTAGTAACGGGAGGTGGGCCCACGGGGAGACCCAGTACTTC. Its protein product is CASSNGRWAHGETQYF. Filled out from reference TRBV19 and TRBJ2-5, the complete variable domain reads DGGITQSPKYLFRKEGQNVTLSCEQNLNHDAMYWYRQDPGQGLRLIYYSQIVNDFQKGDIAEGYSVSREKKESFPLTVTSAQKNPTAFYLCASSNGRWAHGETQYFGPGTRLLVL.

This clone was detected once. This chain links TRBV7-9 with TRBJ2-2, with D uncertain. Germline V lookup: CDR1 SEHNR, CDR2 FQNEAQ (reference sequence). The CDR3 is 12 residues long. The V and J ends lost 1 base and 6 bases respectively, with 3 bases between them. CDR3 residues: CASSLDSGELFF. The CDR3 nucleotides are TGTGCCAGCAGCTTAGACTCCGGGGAGCTGTTTTTT.

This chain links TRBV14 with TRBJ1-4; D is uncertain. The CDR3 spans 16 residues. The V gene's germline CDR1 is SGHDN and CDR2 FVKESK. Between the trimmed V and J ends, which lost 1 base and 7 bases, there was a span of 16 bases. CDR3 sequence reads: CASSQGFIGPGEKLFF. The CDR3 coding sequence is TGTGCCAGCAGCCAAGGATTCATAGGACCGGGTGAAAAACTGTTTTTT.

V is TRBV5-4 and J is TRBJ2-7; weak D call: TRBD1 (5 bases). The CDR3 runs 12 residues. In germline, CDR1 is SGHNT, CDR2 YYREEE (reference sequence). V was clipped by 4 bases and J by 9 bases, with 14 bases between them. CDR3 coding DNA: TGTGCCAGCAGCGCCCTGGAAGGGGTGCAGTACTTC. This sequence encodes CASSALEGVQYF.

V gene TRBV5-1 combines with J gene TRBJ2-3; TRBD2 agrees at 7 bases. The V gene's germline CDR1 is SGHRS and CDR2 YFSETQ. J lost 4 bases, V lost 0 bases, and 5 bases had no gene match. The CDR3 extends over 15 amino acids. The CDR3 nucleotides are TGCGCCAGCAGCTTGGTTAGGGGAGGGGCAGATACGCAGTATTTT. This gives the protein CASSLVRGGADTQYF.

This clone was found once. CDR3 nucleotide sequence: TGTGCCAGCAACTCCCCCCGGTATGGCTACACCTTC. Translation: CASNSPRYGYTF. The chain is built from TRBV9 and TRBJ1-2; no reliable D call. Trimming stripped 6 bases from V and 5 bases from J, with 11 bases between. The V gene's germline CDR1 is SGDLS and CDR2 YYNGEE. CDR3 length equals 12 residues.

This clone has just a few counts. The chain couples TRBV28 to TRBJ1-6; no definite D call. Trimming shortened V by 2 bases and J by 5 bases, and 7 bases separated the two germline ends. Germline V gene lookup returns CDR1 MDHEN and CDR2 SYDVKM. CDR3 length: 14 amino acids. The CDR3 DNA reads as TGTGCCAGCAGTTTAACGCAGAATAATTCACCCCTCCACTTT. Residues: CASSLTQNNSPLHF.